This T cell receptor beta chain was observed in a study of T cell repertoires in cytomegalovirus infection (dated by TCRdb to about 2019). General notes on the study: Recently identified HLA-C-restricted CMV epitopes, whose presentation resists viral immunomodulation, were targeted by peptide stimulations together with well-studied HLA-B-restricted epitopes. Donor HLA type was relevant to the analysis, because carriage of CMV infection together with the matching HLA type was indicated by public TCR beta signatures.

In light of the paper, this sample's treatment or condition label describes: in vitro stimulation with specific CMV peptide epitopes to enrich CMV-specific T cells. Paper-wide results and their limitations: In both this cohort and an independent cohort of under 450 donors, the cumulative frequency of public TCR beta family members distinguished carriers of CMV infection plus the relevant HLA type. In the ex vivo response, HLA-C-restricted CMV-specific TCR beta clonotypes were dominant, and in two of eight donors the single most frequent clonotype came from this HLA-C-restricted group.

Sequencer: Illumina HiSeq 1500. TCRdb took the public reads, trimmed them with fastp at Q25, ran MiXCR for clone calling and kept in-frame beta chains. Rows matching on CDR3 protein sequence are summarized as one entry with the most common DNA and genes. For this sample the table gives approximately 470,000 distinct CDR3 sequences, of which approximately 42% were detected only once. Of the sample, approximately 40% is held by the ten largest clones. Worth noting for this clonotype: What antigen it recognizes has not been identified. There are no base qualities to consult, and no much larger clone falls within one base.

The trim is 0 bases for V and 6 bases for J, with a gap of 11 bases between the germline ends. Looking up the germline V gene (reference sequence) yields CDR1 LNHDA and CDR2 SQIVND. Counted from cysteine to phenylalanine, this CDR3 has 14 amino acids. Only the CDR3 DNA is retained, 42 bases long and in frame from the first base. The material was cultured PBMCs, obtained from culture after CMV antigen stimulation. This receptor was obtained from a human donor in good health (CMV status not recorded). Some clones in this sample may be carry-over from other donors' samples. Here the chain combines TRBV19 and TRBJ1-1; the D region possibly corresponds to TRBD1 (5 bases align). At the DNA level, the sequence is TGTGCCAGTAGTATAGATAGGGAGACAGCTGAAGCTTTCTTT. It specifies CASSIDRETAEAFF.